The text below deals with one T cell receptor (beta chain). V was cut by 4 bases and J by 4 bases, with 8 bases left in between. Germline V CDR1 and CDR2: SNHLY, FYNNEI. The CDR3 has 12 amino acids. These data are taken from a study of shared clonotypes between healthy human individuals. Assay: immunoSEQ multiplex PCR; the TCRdb copy retains only in-frame clones and omits some. The sample lists about 480,000 clones; roughly 79% were seen once. Sequenced sample: PBMCs. The sequence derives from a woman aged 40 to 50 in good health. Some clones in this sample may be carry-over from other donors' samples. V and J are TRBV2 and TRBJ2-7; the D gene is possibly TRBD2 (5 bases). This CDR3 reads CASSGGPYEQYF. The CDR3 DNA is TGTGCCAGCAGTGGAGGGCCGTACGAGCAGTACTTC.